A selection of T cell receptor beta chains follows, all from one sample in a study of T cell changes during pregnancy in multiple sclerosis. Sequencing used immunoSEQ multiplex PCR; TCRdb keeps in-frame clones, though not all of them. The sample carries 58,000 or so clones, 92% recorded once. Specimen: peripheral blood, collected in the first trimester of pregnancy. These receptors came from a female donor with multiple sclerosis, enrolled in a pregnancy study. Each CDR3 is given with its conserved first and last residue. Each record gives: V gene, clone size, D gene, CDR3 length, J gene, CDR3 protein, CDR3 DNA. D genes are given only for firm matches. Size is stated for part of the rows, as once, few or many counts, or as a class when the clone is expanded.

v_call: TRBV4-3
clone_size: -
d_call: -
cdr3_length: 14
j_call: TRBJ2-1
cdr3_aa: CASSQDSSYNEQFF
cdr3_nt: TGCGCCAGCAGCCAAGATAGCTCCTACAATGAGCAGTTCTTC

v_call: TRBV19
clone_size: -
d_call: TRBD1
cdr3_length: 16
j_call: TRBJ2-2
cdr3_aa: CASSIWGQGDTGELFF
cdr3_nt: TGTGCCAGTAGTATCTGGGGACAGGGAGACACCGGGGAGCTGTTTTTT

v_call: TRBV14
clone_size: -
d_call: -
cdr3_length: 16
j_call: TRBJ2-7
cdr3_aa: CASSQDFTAKFYEQYF
cdr3_nt: TGTGCCAGCAGCCAAGATTTCACTGCGAAGTTCTACGAGCAGTACTTC

v_call: TRBV28
clone_size: -
d_call: -
cdr3_length: 14
j_call: TRBJ1-4
cdr3_aa: CASSRTDYNEKLFF
cdr3_nt: TGTGCCAGCAGTCGGACAGACTACAATGAAAAACTGTTTTTT

v_call: TRBV11-1
clone_size: -
d_call: TRBD2
cdr3_length: 13
j_call: TRBJ2-7
cdr3_aa: CASSGLAGYEQYF
cdr3_nt: TGTGCCAGCAGTGGACTAGCGGGCTACGAGCAGTACTTC

v_call: TRBV11-1
clone_size: -
d_call: TRBD2
cdr3_length: 14
j_call: TRBJ2-7
cdr3_aa: CASSLGGGTYEQYF
cdr3_nt: TGTGCCAGCAGCCTTGGGGGAGGGACCTACGAGCAGTACTTC

v_call: TRBV5-1
clone_size: -
d_call: -
cdr3_length: 16
j_call: TRBJ2-2
cdr3_aa: CASSLFGVFFGGELFF
cdr3_nt: TGCGCCAGCAGCTTGTTTGGAGTATTTTTCGGCGGGGAGCTGTTTTTT

v_call: TRBV5-1
clone_size: -
d_call: -
cdr3_length: 12
j_call: TRBJ2-7
cdr3_aa: CASKTTAGEQYF
cdr3_nt: TGCGCCAGCAAGACAACGGCTGGGGAGCAGTACTTC

v_call: TRBV4-2
clone_size: -
d_call: TRBD2
cdr3_length: 16
j_call: TRBJ2-2
cdr3_aa: CASSQAGTSGTGELFF
cdr3_nt: TGTGCCAGCAGCCAAGCGGGGACTAGCGGGACCGGGGAGCTGTTTTTT

v_call: TRBV6-1
clone_size: once
d_call: TRBD1
cdr3_length: 15
j_call: TRBJ1-1
cdr3_aa: CASSEARGGETEAFF
cdr3_nt: TGTGCCAGCAGTGAAGCGAGAGGGGGCGAAACTGAAGCTTTCTTT

v_call: TRBV9
clone_size: -
d_call: TRBD1
cdr3_length: 16
j_call: TRBJ1-2
cdr3_aa: CASSPSGQEHRYGYTF
cdr3_nt: TGTGCCAGCAGCCCCTCGGGACAGGAGCACCGATATGGCTACACCTTC

v_call: TRBV29-1
clone_size: -
d_call: -
cdr3_length: 11
j_call: TRBJ1-2
cdr3_aa: CSVESGYGYTF
cdr3_nt: TGCAGCGTTGAATCAGGTTATGGCTACACCTTC

v_call: TRBV25-1
clone_size: -
d_call: -
cdr3_length: 17
j_call: TRBJ2-7
cdr3_aa: CASSENPSGLLTYEQYF
cdr3_nt: TGTGCCAGCAGTGAGAACCCCAGCGGGCTTTTAACCTACGAGCAGTACTTC

v_call: TRBV4-2
clone_size: -
d_call: TRBD2
cdr3_length: 17
j_call: TRBJ2-5
cdr3_aa: CASSQALAGDGGETQYF
cdr3_nt: TGTGCCAGCAGCCAAGCTTTAGCGGGAGATGGGGGTGAGACCCAGTACTTC

v_call: TRBV28
clone_size: -
d_call: -
cdr3_length: 12
j_call: TRBJ1-5
cdr3_aa: CASSGRSEPQHF
cdr3_nt: TGTGCCAGCTCGGGGAGGAGTGAGCCCCAGCATTTT

v_call: TRBV7-2
clone_size: -
d_call: TRBD1
cdr3_length: 17
j_call: TRBJ1-6
cdr3_aa: CASSLGGGGQGRSPLHF
cdr3_nt: TGTGCCAGCAGCTTAGGGGGAGGGGGACAGGGGAGATCACCCCTCCACTTT

v_call: TRBV4-3
clone_size: once
d_call: -
cdr3_length: 15
j_call: TRBJ1-1
cdr3_aa: CASSQDVHGGGEAFF
cdr3_nt: TGCGCCAGCAGCCAAGATGTGCATGGAGGAGGTGAAGCTTTCTTT

v_call: TRBV28
clone_size: -
d_call: TRBD1
cdr3_length: 15
j_call: TRBJ1-2
cdr3_aa: CASNRPGQGYYGYTF
cdr3_nt: TGTGCCAGCAACCGACCGGGACAGGGCTACTATGGCTACACCTTC

v_call: TRBV29-1
clone_size: -
d_call: -
cdr3_length: 13
j_call: TRBJ2-1
cdr3_aa: CSVDRPGFNEQFF
cdr3_nt: TGCAGCGTTGATCGTCCGGGGTTCAATGAGCAGTTCTTC

v_call: TRBV2
clone_size: -
d_call: TRBD1
cdr3_length: 15
j_call: TRBJ1-1
cdr3_aa: CASSEATGPNTEAFF
cdr3_nt: TGTGCCAGCAGCGAAGCGACAGGGCCTAACACTGAAGCTTTCTTT

v_call: TRBV27
clone_size: -
d_call: TRBD1
cdr3_length: 14
j_call: TRBJ1-2
cdr3_aa: CASSPYRGSYGYTF
cdr3_nt: TGTGCCAGCAGTCCCTACAGGGGTTCCTATGGCTACACCTTC

v_call: TRBV6-7
clone_size: -
d_call: TRBD2
cdr3_length: 15
j_call: TRBJ2-7
cdr3_aa: CASRLLANFSYEQYF
cdr3_nt: TGTGCCAGCAGGTTACTAGCGAACTTCTCCTACGAGCAGTACTTC

v_call: TRBV6-5
clone_size: -
d_call: -
cdr3_length: 15
j_call: TRBJ2-7
cdr3_aa: CASSYSSLASYEQYF
cdr3_nt: TGTGCCAGCAGTTACTCGAGCCTAGCGTCCTACGAGCAGTACTTC

v_call: TRBV6-5
clone_size: -
d_call: -
cdr3_length: 12
j_call: TRBJ2-2
cdr3_aa: CASSFVGGELFF
cdr3_nt: TGTGCCAGCAGTTTTGTCGGCGGGGAGCTGTTTTTT

v_call: TRBV5-4
clone_size: -
d_call: -
cdr3_length: 11
j_call: TRBJ2-1
cdr3_aa: CASSWSDEQFF
cdr3_nt: TGTGCCAGCAGCTGGAGCGATGAGCAGTTCTTC

v_call: TRBV27
clone_size: -
d_call: -
cdr3_length: 14
j_call: TRBJ1-5
cdr3_aa: CASNPRGGGQPQHF
cdr3_nt: TGTGCCAGCAACCCCAGGGGAGGGGGTCAGCCCCAGCATTTT

v_call: TRBV14
clone_size: -
d_call: -
cdr3_length: 15
j_call: TRBJ2-1
cdr3_aa: CASSQVRGRYNEQFF
cdr3_nt: TGTGCCAGCAGCCAAGTTAGGGGAAGGTACAATGAGCAGTTCTTC

v_call: TRBV5-1
clone_size: -
d_call: TRBD2
cdr3_length: 12
j_call: TRBJ2-1
cdr3_aa: CASSPGGGHQFF
cdr3_nt: TGCGCCAGCAGCCCGGGGGGAGGCCACCAGTTCTTC

v_call: TRBV28
clone_size: -
d_call: TRBD1
cdr3_length: 14
j_call: TRBJ1-1
cdr3_aa: CASIRTGGSTEAFF
cdr3_nt: TGTGCCAGCATCAGGACAGGGGGTAGCACTGAAGCTTTCTTT

v_call: TRBV7-3
clone_size: -
d_call: TRBD2
cdr3_length: 16
j_call: TRBJ2-5
cdr3_aa: CALRGAGPLTKLTQYF
cdr3_nt: TGTGCCTTGCGGGGGGCAGGGCCCCTAACCAAGTTAACCCAGTACTTC

v_call: TRBV29-1
clone_size: -
d_call: -
cdr3_length: 14
j_call: TRBJ2-3
cdr3_aa: CSASEGSSTDTQYF
cdr3_nt: TGCAGCGCATCCGAGGGCTCAAGCACAGATACGCAGTATTTT

v_call: TRBV7-9
clone_size: -
d_call: TRBD2
cdr3_length: 17
j_call: TRBJ2-3
cdr3_aa: CASSLGSLAGATDTQYF
cdr3_nt: TGTGCCAGCAGCTTAGGATCCCTAGCGGGAGCCACAGATACGCAGTATTTT

v_call: TRBV4-2
clone_size: -
d_call: TRBD2
cdr3_length: 17
j_call: TRBJ2-1
cdr3_aa: CASSRKGAGGPYNEQFF
cdr3_nt: TGTGCCAGCAGCCGGAAAGGTGCGGGAGGGCCCTACAATGAGCAGTTCTTC

v_call: TRBV6-4
clone_size: -
d_call: -
cdr3_length: 19
j_call: TRBJ1-4
cdr3_aa: CASSDSKSVSIGDNEKLFF
cdr3_nt: TGTGCCAGCAGTGACTCGAAATCGGTCTCCATCGGTGATAATGAAAAACTGTTTTTT

v_call: TRBV4-2
clone_size: -
d_call: -
cdr3_length: 15
j_call: TRBJ2-7
cdr3_aa: CASSQGSGEFYEQYF
cdr3_nt: TGTGCCAGCAGCCAAGGGTCGGGTGAATTCTACGAGCAGTACTTC

v_call: TRBV7-6
clone_size: -
d_call: TRBD2
cdr3_length: 18
j_call: TRBJ2-1
cdr3_aa: CASSYRRREIGVDNEQFF
cdr3_nt: TGTGCCAGCAGCTACCGTCGGCGGGAGATCGGGGTTGACAATGAGCAGTTCTTC

v_call: TRBV7-6
clone_size: -
d_call: -
cdr3_length: 12
j_call: TRBJ2-3
cdr3_aa: CASSFRQDTQYF
cdr3_nt: TGTGCCAGCAGCTTTAGACAAGACACGCAGTATTTT

v_call: TRBV7-6
clone_size: -
d_call: -
cdr3_length: 13
j_call: TRBJ2-5
cdr3_aa: CASSLGSQETQYF
cdr3_nt: TGTGCCAGCAGCTTGGGCAGCCAAGAGACCCAGTACTTC

v_call: TRBV7-8
clone_size: -
d_call: TRBD1
cdr3_length: 15
j_call: TRBJ1-5
cdr3_aa: CASSLRQGLNQPQHF
cdr3_nt: TGTGCCAGCAGCCTAAGACAGGGTCTCAATCAGCCCCAGCATTTT